This T cell receptor (beta chain) was recovered during a study of T-cell reconstitution after alpha-beta-depleted transplantation in children. This clonotype was found many times. Its specificity is not known. Researchers prepared the TCRbeta library using unique molecular identifiers, the study reports. TCRdb re-called the PCR reads with MiXCR, one entry per CDR3 protein. The repertoire includes some 460,000 distinct CDR3 sequences, around 16% of them detected once, and around 30% sits in the top ten. The V end lost 6 bases, the J end lost 4 bases, and 13 bases lay between the germline ends. Germline CDR1 and CDR2: MDHEN and SYDVKM. The CDR3 runs 14 residues. Whole-study results and caveats: There were reportedly several hundred expanded graft clones from which alpha-beta T cells came about two months after transplant. The authors attributed T-cell counts and diversity one year after transplant mostly to newly produced T cells.

V is TRBV28 and J is TRBJ2-1, with D perhaps being TRBD1 or TRBD2 (6 bases each). The TCR sequence derives from a boy under two years old who had a stem cell transplant for Wiskott-Aldrich syndrome, so the T cells may come from the graft donor. The sequencing used PBMCs, mostly from graft donor cells, collected 360 days after TCRalphabeta/CD19-depleted stem cell transplant. The CDR3 coding sequence is TGTGCCAGCAGCCCTGGCGGGACATACAATGAGCAGTTCTTC. This translates into CASSPGGTYNEQFF.